The sequence of this TCR beta chain was determined in a study of blood T cell repertoires in COVID-19. For the study at large: PBMCs, B-cell-depleted T cells, or T cells were the source of the cDNA or gDNA that made up the material.

CDR3 size: 13 residues. After removal of 6 bases from V and 4 bases from J, the junction contained 3 bases not matched to a gene. Germline CDR1 reads MDHEN; CDR2 reads SYDVKM. Authors' processing steps: Reference gene primer amplification gave estimated nucleated cell counts. Libraries were prepared by immunoSEQ multiplex PCR; TCRdb keeps only in-frame clonotypes and omits some of them. The V and J calls and clone size were taken over from that table, and D and trimming were inferred from the DNA. The sample lists some 80,000 clones; roughly 90% were seen once. Sequencing was done on a sample of peripheral blood. This rearrangement joins TRBV28 to TRBJ1-1; 9 nucleotides match TRBD1. This receptor was identified in a human donor in a cohort sampled during active COVID-19. The CDR3 is CASSRDRVTEAFF. The CDR3 coding sequence is TGTGCCAGCAGCCGGGACAGGGTCACTGAAGCTTTCTTT.